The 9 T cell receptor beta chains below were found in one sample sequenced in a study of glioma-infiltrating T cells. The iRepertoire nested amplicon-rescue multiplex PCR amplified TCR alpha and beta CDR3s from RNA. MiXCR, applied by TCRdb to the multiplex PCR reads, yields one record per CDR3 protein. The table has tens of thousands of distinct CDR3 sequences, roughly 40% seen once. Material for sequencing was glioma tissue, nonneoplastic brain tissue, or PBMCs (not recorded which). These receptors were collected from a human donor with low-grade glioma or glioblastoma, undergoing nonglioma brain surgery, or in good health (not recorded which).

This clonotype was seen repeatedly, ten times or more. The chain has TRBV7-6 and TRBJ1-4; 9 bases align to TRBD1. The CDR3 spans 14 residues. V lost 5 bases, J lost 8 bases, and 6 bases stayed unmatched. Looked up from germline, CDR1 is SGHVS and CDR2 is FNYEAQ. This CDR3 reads CASSPRQGEEKLFF. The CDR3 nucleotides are TGTGCCAGCAGCCCGAGACAGGGGGAAGAAAAACTGTTTTTT.

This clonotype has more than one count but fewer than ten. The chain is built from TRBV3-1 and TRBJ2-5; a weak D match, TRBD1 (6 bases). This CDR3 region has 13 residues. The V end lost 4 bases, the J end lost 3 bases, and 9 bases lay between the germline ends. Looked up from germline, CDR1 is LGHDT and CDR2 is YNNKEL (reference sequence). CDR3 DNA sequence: TGTGCCAGCAGCCTTGGGGGCGAAGAGACCCAGTACTTC. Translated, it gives CASSLGGEETQYF.

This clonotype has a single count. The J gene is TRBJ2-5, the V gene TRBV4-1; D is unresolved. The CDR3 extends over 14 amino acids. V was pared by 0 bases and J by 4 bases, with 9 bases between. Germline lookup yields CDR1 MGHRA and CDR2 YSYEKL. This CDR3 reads CASSQDLVAETQYF. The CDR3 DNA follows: TGCGCCAGCAGCCAAGATTTGGTTGCAGAGACCCAGTACTTC.

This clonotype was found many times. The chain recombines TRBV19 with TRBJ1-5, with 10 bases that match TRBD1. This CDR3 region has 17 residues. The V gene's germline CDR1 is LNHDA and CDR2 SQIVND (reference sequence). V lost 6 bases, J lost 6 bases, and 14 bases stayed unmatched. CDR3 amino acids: CASRGLPGQGRSQPQHF. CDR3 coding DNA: TGTGCCAGTAGAGGTCTACCGGGACAGGGGAGGAGTCAGCCCCAGCATTTT.

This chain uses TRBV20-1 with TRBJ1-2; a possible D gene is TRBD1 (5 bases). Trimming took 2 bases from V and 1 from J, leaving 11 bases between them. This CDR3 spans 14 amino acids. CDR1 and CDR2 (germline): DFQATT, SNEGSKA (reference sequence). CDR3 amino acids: CSARPGGDNYGYTF. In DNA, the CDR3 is TGCAGTGCTAGACCCGGAGGGGATAACTATGGCTACACCTTC.

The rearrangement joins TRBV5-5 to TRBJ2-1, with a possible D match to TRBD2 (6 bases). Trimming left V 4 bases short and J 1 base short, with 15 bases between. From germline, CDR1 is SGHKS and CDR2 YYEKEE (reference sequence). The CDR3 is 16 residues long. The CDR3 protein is CASSQLSSGSYNEQFF. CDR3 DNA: TGTGCCAGCAGCCAGCTCAGTAGCGGATCCTACAATGAGCAGTTCTTC. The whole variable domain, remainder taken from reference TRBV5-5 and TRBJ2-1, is DAGVTQSPTHLIKTRGQQVTLRCSPISGHKSVSWYQQVLGQGPQFIFQYYEKEERGRGNFPDRFSARQFPNYSSELNVNALLLGDSALYLCASSQLSSGSYNEQFFGPGTRLTVL.

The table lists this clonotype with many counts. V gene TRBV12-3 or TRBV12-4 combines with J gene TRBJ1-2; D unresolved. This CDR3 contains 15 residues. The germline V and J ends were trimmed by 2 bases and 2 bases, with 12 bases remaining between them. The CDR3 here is CASSLSGIKNYGYTF. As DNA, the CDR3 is TGTGCCAGCAGTTTATCAGGAATTAAGAACTATGGCTACACCTTC.

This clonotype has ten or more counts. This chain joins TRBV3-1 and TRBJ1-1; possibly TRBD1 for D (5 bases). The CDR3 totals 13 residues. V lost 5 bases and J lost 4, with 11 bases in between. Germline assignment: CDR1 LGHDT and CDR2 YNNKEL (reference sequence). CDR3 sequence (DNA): TGTGCCAGCAGCGCAGGGAGTCGCACTGAAGCTTTCTTT. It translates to CASSAGSRTEAFF.

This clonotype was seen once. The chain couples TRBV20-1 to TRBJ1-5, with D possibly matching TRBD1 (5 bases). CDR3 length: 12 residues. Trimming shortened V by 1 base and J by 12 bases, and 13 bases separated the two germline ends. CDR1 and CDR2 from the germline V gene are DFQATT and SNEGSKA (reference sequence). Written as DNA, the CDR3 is TGCAGTGCTAGAGCCCAGGGAATCAGCCAGCATTTT. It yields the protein CSARAQGISQHF.